One and the same sample provided the 27 T cell receptor beta chains below, sequenced in a study of tumor-infiltrating lymphocytes in localized non-small cell lung cancer. Repertoires were generated with immunoSEQ multiplex PCR, while TCRdb's copy carries only in-frame clones and drops some. Seen here are some 8,000 clones, roughly three quarters observed once, and the top ten hold less than 15%. Sequenced material: uninvolved lung tissue not adjacent to the tumor. Every receptor here comes from a human donor with non-small cell lung cancer.

The chain couples TRBV5-4 to TRBJ2-6, with no clear D. Germline loops: CDR1 SGHNT, CDR2 YYREEE (reference sequence). V was cut by 4 bases and J by 0 bases, with 17 bases left in between. The CDR3 spans 18 residues. CDR3 in amino acids: CASSTLGLPNSGANVLTF. Written as DNA, the CDR3 is TGTGCCAGCAGCACGCTCGGGCTACCCAACTCTGGGGCCAACGTCCTGACTTTC.

The sample holds a few counts of this clone. The chain has TRBV11-1 and TRBJ2-7, with 7 bases that match TRBD1. V dropped 3 bases and J dropped 0; count of bases not matched to a gene: 5. This CDR3 is built from 15 residues. Per germline, CDR1 SGHAT and CDR2 FQDESV (reference sequence). CDR3 sequence: CASSFGDSRSYEQYF. The DNA for the CDR3 is TGTGCCAGCAGCTTTGGGGACAGCCGCTCCTACGAGCAGTACTTC. The whole variable domain, remainder taken from reference TRBV11-1 and TRBJ2-7, is EAEVAQSPRYKITEKSQAVAFWCDPISGHATLYWYRQILGQGPELLVQFQDESVVDDSQLPKDRFSAERLKGVDSTLKIQPAELGDSAMYLCASSFGDSRSYEQYFGPGTRLTVT.

This chain connects TRBV5-4 to TRBJ2-2, with D possibly being TRBD2 (5 bases). The CDR3 totals 16 residues. Germline CDR1 reads SGHNT; CDR2 reads YYREEE (reference sequence). V lost 4 bases to trimming and J lost 7 bases, with 20 bases between them. CDR3 sequence reads: CASSHPSAEKIGELFF. The CDR3, as DNA: TGTGCCAGCAGCCATCCCTCAGCGGAAAAAATCGGGGAGCTGTTTTTT.

The chain employs TRBV28 and TRBJ2-5, with D maybe TRBD1 (5 bases). V was shortened by 2 bases and J by 3 bases, with 19 bases between the two germline ends. This CDR3 is 17 amino acids long. Germline loops: CDR1 MDHEN, CDR2 SYDVKM. CDR3 sequence: CASSLGFTGIYEETQYF. In DNA, the CDR3 is TGTGCCAGCAGTTTAGGGTTTACAGGAATCTACGAAGAGACCCAGTACTTC.

The gene calls are TRBV28 and TRBJ1-3; 7 bases match TRBD1. The length of the CDR3 is 14 residues. Germline CDR1 reads MDHEN; CDR2 reads SYDVKM. V shed 4 bases and J 7 bases; nucleotides not matched to a gene: 7. In DNA, the CDR3 is TGTGCCAGCAGTTCCCCAGGGGGGCGCAACACCATATATTTT. Its protein product is CASSSPGGRNTIYF.

This chain connects TRBV11-2 to TRBJ2-7; 9 bases map to TRBD2. Germline V gene sequence: CDR1 SGHAT, CDR2 FQNNGV. The V gene end was trimmed by 4 bases and the J gene end by 4 bases; junction bases not matched to a gene: 8. This CDR3 region has 15 residues. The CDR3 spells CASSSSSGTGYEQYF. CDR3 DNA: TGTGCCAGCAGCTCATCTAGCGGGACGGGGTACGAGCAGTACTTC.

The J gene is TRBJ2-2, the V gene TRBV30; the D gene is possibly TRBD1 (6 bases). Germline CDR1 GTSNPN, CDR2 SVGIG (reference sequence). This CDR3 is 14 amino acids long. The V end lost 4 bases, the J end lost 4 bases, and 13 bases lay between the germline ends. The CDR3 sequence is CAWNREVSTGELFF. The CDR3 DNA sequence: TGTGCCTGGAACAGGGAAGTGAGCACCGGGGAGCTGTTTTTT.

The V gene is TRBV14, the J gene TRBJ2-1, with 10 bases lining up with TRBD2. The V gene end was trimmed by 4 bases and the J gene end by 3 bases; junction bases not matched to a gene: 12. Germline V CDR1 and CDR2: SGHDN, FVKESK. The CDR3 sequence is 18 residues long. CDR3 sequence reads: CASSPGGAGGPIYNEQFF. The CDR3 DNA follows: TGTGCCAGCAGCCCTGGCGGAGCGGGAGGGCCAATCTACAATGAGCAGTTCTTC.

V usage is TRBV11-3 and J usage is TRBJ2-3; D is possibly TRBD1 (6 bases). V was shortened by 5 bases and J by 2 bases, with 11 bases between the two germline ends. This CDR3 is 14 amino acids long. Germline V lookup: CDR1 SGHNT, CDR2 YENEEA. The CDR3 reads CASSVGQPTDTQYF. Here the CDR3 DNA reads TGTGCCAGCAGCGTAGGACAGCCCACAGATACGCAGTATTTT.

The chain recombines TRBV30 with TRBJ1-2; D is possibly TRBD1 (6 bases). Germline lookup yields CDR1 GTSNPN and CDR2 SVGIG (reference sequence). This CDR3 contains 14 residues. V lost 5 bases to trimming and J lost 7 bases, with 20 bases between them. CDR3 in DNA: TGTGCCTGGTCAGTTAGGGGGTCACTTTTTGGCTACACCTTC. Protein product: CAWSVRGSLFGYTF. Variable domain in full (rest from reference TRBV30 and TRBJ1-2): SQTIHQWPATLVQPVGSPLSLECTVEGTSNPNLYWYRQAAGRGLQLLFYSVGIGQISSEVPQNLSASRPQDRQFILSSKKLLLSDSGFYLCAWSVRGSLFGYTFGSGTRLTVV.

The chain employs TRBV19 and TRBJ1-1, with D possibly being TRBD1 (6 bases). The V gene lost 5 bases and the J gene lost 5 bases, with 15 bases spanning the gap. Per germline, CDR1 LNHDA and CDR2 SQIVND (reference sequence). The CDR3 runs 14 residues. The CDR3 is CASSPTFGQTEAFF. The CDR3 DNA sequence: TGTGCCAGTAGTCCAACCTTCGGACAGACTGAAGCTTTCTTT.

By share, this clone counts as medium-sized. The chain couples TRBV7-2 to TRBJ1-2; no definite D call. The CDR3 consists of 14 residues. V dropped 2 bases and J dropped 5 bases, with 12 bases sitting between them. The V gene's germline CDR1 is SGHTA and CDR2 FQGNSA. CDR3 in DNA: TGTGCCAGCAGCTTAAATTCCGGGGTTTATGGCTACACCTTC. Translation gives CASSLNSGVYGYTF.

The genes are TRBV5-1 and TRBJ2-1; 10 nucleotides line up with TRBD1. The CDR3 spans 13 residues. Germline CDR1 SGHRS, CDR2 YFSETQ. V gave up 3 bases and J gave up 9 bases; unmatched junction bases: 3. The CDR3 is CASSSWTGGEQFF. In nucleotides, the CDR3 is TGCGCCAGCAGCTCCTGGACAGGGGGTGAGCAGTTCTTC.

This chain links TRBV11-3 with TRBJ1-5; 7 nucleotides align to TRBD1. V shed 4 bases and J 2 bases; nucleotides not matched to a gene: 11. The CDR3 contains 17 residues. Germline V lookup: CDR1 SGHNT, CDR2 YENEEA. The CDR3 sequence: CASSWRGQGSCNQPQHF. The DNA for the CDR3 is TGTGCCAGCAGCTGGAGGGGGCAAGGGTCTTGCAATCAGCCCCAGCATTTT.

The V and J genes are TRBV5-4 and TRBJ1-2; 8 bases map to TRBD1. The V segment lost 4 bases and the J segment 1 base; nucleotides outside the gene matches: 3. The germline gives CDR1 SGHNT, CDR2 YYREEE (reference sequence). This CDR3 contains 14 residues. DNA for the CDR3: TGTGCCAGCAGCCAGGGACAGGATAACTATGGCTACACCTTC. Protein: CASSQGQDNYGYTF.

The V call is TRBV7-3, the J call TRBJ1-2, with D tentatively TRBD1 (6 bases). Germline CDR1 reads SGHTA; CDR2 reads FQGTGA. V shed 5 bases and J shed 5 bases, with 12 bases lying between them. The CDR3 has 13 residues. CDR3 region: CASSPGTSYGYTF. The CDR3 bases are TGTGCCAGCAGCCCCGGGACAAGTTATGGCTACACCTTC.

The genes are TRBV27 and TRBJ1-2, with 12 bases identical to TRBD1. The CDR3 extends over 15 amino acids. Germline-derived CDR1 and CDR2 are MNHEY and SMNVEV (reference sequence). Trimming took 3 bases from V and 8 from J; bases not matched to a gene: 7. The CDR3 DNA follows: TGTGCCAGCAGTTTCACTTTGGGGACAGGGGGCGGCTACACCTTC. Amino acid sequence: CASSFTLGTGGGYTF.

By its share, this clone is medium-sized. This chain links TRBV5-4 with TRBJ2-7, with 8 bases identical to TRBD2. Germline V gene sequence: CDR1 SGHNT, CDR2 YYREEE (reference sequence). The CDR3 sequence is 12 residues long. CDR3 sequence (DNA): TGTGCGTGGGGGACTAGTGGATACGAGCAGTACTTC. Amino acids: CAWGTSGYEQYF.

The V gene is TRBV19, the J gene TRBJ1-4, with D possibly matching TRBD1 (6 bases). The CDR3 loop spans 14 amino acids. With 10 bases removed from V and 2 bases from J, the gap between germline ends came to 14 bases. Germline CDR1 LNHDA, CDR2 SQIVND (reference sequence). This CDR3 is CATRGGATNEKLFF. The CDR3, as DNA: TGTGCCACCCGCGGGGGGGCGACTAATGAAAAACTGTTTTTT.

The rearrangement links TRBV28 to TRBJ1-5; D is uncertain. In germline, CDR1 is MDHEN, CDR2 SYDVKM. Trimming took off 8 bases at V and 0 bases at J, with 17 bases between the two ends. This CDR3 is 16 amino acids long. As DNA, the CDR3 is TGTGCCAGCGAAGGTATTGCCCATAATAGCAATCAGCCCCAGCATTTT. Protein product: CASEGIAHNSNQPQHF.

The chain couples TRBV6-5 to TRBJ2-7, with TRBD2 as a possible D gene (6 bases). Germline V gene lookup returns CDR1 MNHEY and CDR2 SVGAGI. V was trimmed by 0 bases and J by 2 bases, leaving 14 bases between them. CDR3 length: 16 residues. Written as DNA, the CDR3 is TGTGCCAGCAGTTACTCGAGGCTAGCGTCTACCTACGAGCAGTACTTC. It is translated as CASSYSRLASTYEQYF.

This clone was seen a single time. This sequence joins TRBV28 and TRBJ2-1; D is perhaps TRBD2 (6 bases). Trimming took off 5 bases at V and 10 bases at J, with 9 bases between the two ends. The CDR3 totals 11 residues. CDR1 is MDHEN and CDR2 is SYDVKM in the germline V gene. The CDR3 DNA reads as TGTGCCAGCAGTGTACGGGGGGAGCAGTTCTTC. Its protein product is CASSVRGEQFF.

The V and J genes are TRBV9 and TRBJ1-1; no reliable D call. The CDR3 has 13 amino acids. Between the trimmed V and J ends, which lost 4 bases and 3 bases, there was a span of 10 bases. Germline V lookup: CDR1 SGDLS, CDR2 YYNGEE. For the CDR3, the DNA is TGTGCCAGCAGCACTCACCCGTACACTGAAGCTTTCTTT. This gives the protein CASSTHPYTEAFF.

The rearrangement links TRBV9 to TRBJ2-7; D is perhaps TRBD1 or TRBD2 (5 bases each). Germline V gene sequence: CDR1 SGDLS, CDR2 YYNGEE. The germline V and J ends were trimmed by 3 bases and 3 bases, with 13 bases remaining between them. This CDR3 has 14 residues. The CDR3 here is CASSGDARSYEQYF. In DNA, the CDR3 is TGTGCCAGCAGCGGGGACGCAAGAAGCTACGAGCAGTACTTC.

This clone came up a few times. This chain joins TRBV7-3 and TRBJ2-1, with unresolved D. Germline V gives CDR1 SGHTA, CDR2 FQGTGA. V was trimmed by 2 bases and J by 0 bases, leaving 11 bases between them. The CDR3 consists of 16 residues. CDR3 in amino acids: CASSLGGYGSYNEQFF. As DNA, the CDR3 is TGTGCCAGCAGCTTAGGCGGCTACGGCTCCTACAATGAGCAGTTCTTC.

The rearrangement uses TRBV7-6 and TRBJ1-1, with 10 bases lining up with TRBD1. Germline loops: CDR1 SGHVS, CDR2 FNYEAQ. The trim removed 2 bases at V and 1 base at J, leaving 10 bases unmatched. CDR3 length equals 18 residues. This chain's CDR3 is CASSLSERDRGPNTEAFF. As DNA, the CDR3 is TGTGCCAGCAGCTTAAGTGAAAGGGACAGGGGTCCGAACACTGAAGCTTTCTTT.

The genes are TRBV5-6 and TRBJ2-7; no clear D. The CDR3 is 11 residues long. CDR1 and CDR2 (germline): SGHDT, YYEEEE. Trimming pared 4 bases from V and 3 bases from J, leaving 5 bases between. The CDR3 DNA follows: TGTGCCAGCAGCACCCTCTACGAGCAGTACTTC. It yields the protein CASSTLYEQYF.